This TCR beta chain came from a study of Ad26.COV2.S vaccination and SARS-CoV-2 variants. Study overall: The vaccine Ad26.COV2.S was put into the muscle once, or twice with 56 days between. Whole-study results and caveats: Assessments of TCR breadth and depth may have underestimated the total T cell responses. Placebo and vaccine recipients had non-spike TCR breadth that was similar.

The repertoire was sequenced with immunoSEQ multiplex PCR; TCRdb's copy has only in-frame clones and lacks some. The table shows around 250,000 clones, with roughly 86% occurring only once. In regard to this clone: Its antigen is not identified.

Treatment here: around 19 received Ad26.COV2.S at low or high dose, single or two shots; about 5 received placebo; per-sample allocation not given. Specimens were obtained on day 63 following the first vaccine or placebo injection. Its platform was an Ad26 vector, and its expressed antigen was Wuhan-strain SARS-CoV-2 spike. The sample consisted of peripheral blood, taken in a trial of Ad26.COV2.S vaccine versus placebo. This clonotype originated in a person aged 18-60 years who received the Ad26.COV2.S COVID-19 vaccine or a placebo.

CDR3 loop: CASRHWTGRLYGYTF. CDR3 bases: TGTGCCAGCAGGCATTGGACAGGGAGACTCTATGGCTACACCTTC. V gene TRBV3-1 (or the pseudogene TRBV3-2) combines with J gene TRBJ1-2, with TRBD1 matching 8 bases. The CDR3 spans 15 residues. V trimming: 6 bases; J trimming: 4 bases; junction bases outside the gene matches: 10. Germline CDR1 and CDR2: LGHDT and YNNKEL (reference sequence).